This TCR beta chain derives from a study of T cells in Graves' hyperthyroidism and ophthalmopathy. These patients, aged 18 to 65, had recently diagnosed hyperthyroidism lasting under 2 months. Exclusion of a patient resulted from uncontrolled infection, other autoimmune disease, pregnancy or lactation. Clinical symptoms, serum thyroxine, TRAb, thyroid ultrasound and orbital computed tomography established diagnosis. This CDR3 spans 15 amino acids. V dropped 4 bases and J dropped 4; count of bases not matched to a gene: 9. The germline V gene encodes CDR1 SGHRS and CDR2 YFSETQ. This clonotype was found a few times. The target antigen is unknown. There were TCR beta CDR3 regions amplified from RNA transcripts. The TCR CDR3 was amplified in a first-round RT-PCR using the HTBI primer set. Using its own MiXCR run on the multiplex PCR reads, TCRdb lists one record per CDR3 protein. This sample carries fewer than 850,000 distinct CDR3 sequences, 15% to 20% of them seen once, and the ten largest clones take less than 20%.

General observations from the study: The model anticipated ophthalmopathy a median around six months pre-onset.

The V gene is TRBV5-1, the J gene TRBJ1-1; 8 bases match TRBD1. The sequence was collected from a man aged 45-60 years with Graves' hyperthyroidism. The sequencing sample was made of blood. In nucleotides, the CDR3 is TGCGCCAGCAGCCCCTACTCAGGGGGCCTCACTGAAGCTTTCTTT. This gives the protein CASSPYSGGLTEAFF. The variable domain in full, with the rest retrieved from reference TRBV5-1 and TRBJ1-1, is KAGVTQTPRYLIKTRGQQVTLSCSPISGHRSVSWYQQTPGQGLQFLFEYFSETQRNKGNFPGRFSGRQFSNSRSEMNVSTLELGDSALYLCASSPYSGGLTEAFFGQGTRLTVV.